Detailed here is one T cell receptor beta chain. Its antigen remains unknown. TEMRA cells were FACS-enriched, while CD8+ and CD4+ T cells were negatively isolated. The data were obtained in a study of CD8 T cells in Susac syndrome. Findings of the study overall: The CD4+ T cell repertoires in Susac syndrome did not show any clonal expansion.

Random hexamers primed reverse transcription of about 0.45 to 1 ug RNA. MiXCR was run by TCRdb on the immunoSEQ multiplex PCR reads, yielding one entry per CDR3 protein. The top ten hold over 0.075% of the sample, which has about 190,000 distinct CDR3 sequences, roughly 90% seen once. This CDR3 spans 15 amino acids. The ends were cut back, 6 bases at V and 0 bases at J, with 9 bases in the middle. The V gene's germline CDR1 is LNHDA and CDR2 SQIVND (reference sequence). The receptor's source is a human donor with Susac syndrome. The chain is built from TRBV19 and TRBJ1-6; D unresolved. The sample comprised CD4+ T cells from PBMCs. In nucleotides, the CDR3 is TGTGCCAGTAGGTTCAAGGGCTCCTATAATTCACCCCTCCACTTT. This encodes CASRFKGSYNSPLHF.